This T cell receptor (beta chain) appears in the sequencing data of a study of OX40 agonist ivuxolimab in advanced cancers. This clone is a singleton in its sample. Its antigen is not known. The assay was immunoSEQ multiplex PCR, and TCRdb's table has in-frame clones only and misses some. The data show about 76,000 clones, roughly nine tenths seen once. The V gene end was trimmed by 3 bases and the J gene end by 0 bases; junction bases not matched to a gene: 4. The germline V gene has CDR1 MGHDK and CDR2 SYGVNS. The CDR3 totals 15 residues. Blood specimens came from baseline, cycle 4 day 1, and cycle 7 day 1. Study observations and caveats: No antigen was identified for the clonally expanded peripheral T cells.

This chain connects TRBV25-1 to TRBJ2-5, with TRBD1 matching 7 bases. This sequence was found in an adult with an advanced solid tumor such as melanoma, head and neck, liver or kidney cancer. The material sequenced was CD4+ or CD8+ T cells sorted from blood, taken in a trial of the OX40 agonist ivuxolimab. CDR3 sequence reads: CASSDGGQYQETQYF. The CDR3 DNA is TGTGCCAGCAGTGATGGGGGACAGTACCAAGAGACCCAGTACTTC. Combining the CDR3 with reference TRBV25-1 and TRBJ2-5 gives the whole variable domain EADIYQTPRYLVIGTGKKITLECSQTMGHDKMYWYQQDPGMELHLIHYSYGVNSTEKGDLSSESTVSRIRTEHFPLTLESARPSHTSQYLCASSDGGQYQETQYFGPGTRLLVL.